This T cell receptor beta chain was captured by sequencing in a study of blood T cell repertoires in COVID-19. This clone appeared once. Data came from immunoSEQ multiplex PCR; TCRdb stores just in-frame clones and leaves some out. The sample includes more than 300,000 clones, 88% of them seen just once. CDR3 size: 14 residues. Germline V gene data show CDR1 as MNHEY and CDR2 as SMNVEV (reference sequence). V was clipped by 3 bases and J by 5 bases, with 14 bases between them. Sequencing was carried out using peripheral blood. This rearrangement joins TRBV27 to TRBJ2-7, with no clear D. This receptor was taken from a woman between 70 and 85 years old with COVID-19, enrolled during active disease. CDR3 protein: CASSFTAEVNEQYF. The CDR3 bases are TGTGCCAGCAGTTTCACGGCAGAGGTCAACGAGCAGTACTTC.